These 8 T cell receptor beta chains share one sample of origin, sequenced in a study of shared clonotypes between healthy human individuals. Repertoires were generated with immunoSEQ multiplex PCR, while TCRdb's copy carries only in-frame clones and drops some. The sample lists 700,000 or so clones, 55% to 75% seen once, with around 1.8% in the top ten. Sequencing input: memory CD4+ T cells sorted from blood. This sample's subset: CD45RA-negative fraction. Every receptor here comes from a young woman in good health.

This chain links TRBV19 with TRBJ2-2; weak D call: TRBD2 (6 bases). V lost 1 base, J lost 5 bases, and 11 bases lay in between. Germline CDR1 LNHDA, CDR2 SQIVND (reference sequence). The CDR3 covers 15 residues. CDR3 nucleotides: TGTGCCAGTAGTATAGCCCTAGCGAGTACCGGGGAGCTGTTTTTT. It specifies CASSIALASTGELFF.

This chain uses TRBV28 with TRBJ1-5; tentative D call: TRBD1 (6 bases). In germline, CDR1 is MDHEN, CDR2 SYDVKM. This CDR3 is 17 amino acids long. The V end was cut by 5 bases, the J end by 1 base, with 18 bases between. In DNA, the CDR3 is TGTGCCAGCAGTAACCCAGGGGCCCGAGGGAGCAATCAGCCCCAGCATTTT. Its translation: CASSNPGARGSNQPQHF.

This chain links TRBV6-1 with TRBJ2-5; D uncertain. CDR1 is MNHNS, CDR2 SASEGT, per germline. V was trimmed by 8 bases and J by 2 bases, leaving 12 bases between them. CDR3 length equals 13 residues. CDR3 protein: CASYTSLQETQYF. CDR3 nucleotides: TGTGCCAGCTACACAAGCCTACAAGAGACCCAGTACTTC.

The chain has TRBV4-1 and TRBJ2-1; 9 bases are a match to TRBD1. Germline CDR1 reads MGHRA; CDR2 reads YSYEKL. The J segment lost 0 bases and the V segment lost 1 base, leaving 10 bases of the junction unmatched. The CDR3 contains 19 residues. The CDR3: CASSQAGTGRWASYNEQFF. The CDR3 DNA reads TGCGCCAGCAGCCAAGCCGGGACAGGGCGATGGGCCTCCTACAATGAGCAGTTCTTC.

This clone was seen ten or more times. The gene calls are TRBV10-3 and TRBJ2-5; TRBD2 matches 9 bases. Unmatched junction bases numbered 7, after V lost 0 bases and J lost 5 bases. The CDR3 is made up of 16 amino acids. Per germline, CDR1 ENHRY and CDR2 SYGVKD. Here the CDR3 reads CAISESSLAGTETQYF. DNA for the CDR3: TGTGCCATCAGTGAGTCGTCACTAGCGGGTACTGAGACCCAGTACTTC.

The sample holds one count of this clone. The chain uses TRBV25-1 and TRBJ2-5, with 8 positions matching TRBD1. The J call could be wrong; TRBJ2-7 is a better fit for the DNA end. The germline CDR1 and CDR2 sequences are MGHDK and SYGVNS. This CDR3 contains 14 residues. The DNA of the CDR3 is TGTGCCAGCAGTGGGGGACAGGACTCCTACGAGCAGTACTTC. Translating it yields CASSGGQDSYEQYF.

CDR3 nucleotide sequence: TGTGCCAGCAGCTTAGCGCTCCAGGGCACAGATACGCAGTATTTT. It yields the protein CASSLALQGTDTQYF. V is TRBV7-2 and J is TRBJ2-3; D is ambiguous. The CDR3 is made up of 15 amino acids. V was pared by 0 bases and J by 1 base, with 8 bases between. Germline CDR1 and CDR2: SGHTA and FQGNSA.

The J gene is TRBJ1-1, the V gene TRBV7-9, with D hard to call. CDR3 length equals 16 residues. The germline gives CDR1 SEHNR, CDR2 FQNEAQ (reference sequence). The germline V and J ends were trimmed by 10 bases and 3 bases, with 24 bases remaining between them. The CDR3 loop is CATDSFNWGIDTEAFF. CDR3 coding DNA: TGTGCCACCGATTCCTTCAACTGGGGAATTGACACTGAAGCTTTCTTT.